This T cell receptor (beta chain) was retrieved from a study of shared clonotypes between healthy human individuals. Study at large: Each donor contributed plates that comprised three CD4 naive, three CD4 memory, two CD8 naive and one CD8 memory.

Libraries were prepared by immunoSEQ multiplex PCR; TCRdb keeps only in-frame clonotypes and omits some of them. This sample has about 680,000 clones; 90% to 95% occur once, and the top ten carry more than 20%. For this clone: Its antigen is currently unknown.

Study-level points and caveats: Larger estimated richness was generally seen in naive subsets than in memory subsets.

Naive CD8 cells lacked CD45RO and underwent positive selection for CCR7, leaving out terminally differentiated effector memory CD45RA+ cells. Trimming at V came to 5 bases and at J to 3 bases, leaving 7 bases not matched to a gene. Germline values: CDR1 MNHEY, CDR2 SMNVEV (reference sequence). The CDR3 has 14 residues. The material sequenced was naive CD8+ T cells sorted from blood. The chain uses TRBV27 and TRBJ2-7, with 7 bases identical to TRBD1. This sequence originates from a man aged 25-40 years in good health. The DNA of the CDR3 is TGTGCCAGCAGTAGGGCCGGGACAGACTACGAGCAGTACTTC. This gives the protein CASSRAGTDYEQYF.